The 23 T cell receptor beta chains below were found in one sample sequenced in a study of cytomegalovirus exposure and HLA in healthy donors. Amplification used 60 Vbeta primers and 13 Jbeta primers. This table comes from immunoSEQ multiplex PCR, and its TCRdb copy is limited to in-frame clones, with some not included. The data hold about 200,000 clones, with 80% to 85% observed a single time. The sequenced material came from PBMCs. Receptors were obtained from a woman aged 40 to 50 in good health and CMV-seronegative.

This clone was picked up one time. The chain uses TRBV7-9 and TRBJ1-6; 7 bases agree with TRBD1. This CDR3 contains 18 residues. Germline assignment: CDR1 SEHNR and CDR2 FQNEAQ (reference sequence). V was clipped by 6 bases and J by 7 bases; unmatched bases: 18. This CDR3 is CASSHTFDRALPNSPLHF. CDR3 DNA sequence: TGTGCCAGCAGTCATACCTTCGACAGGGCTCTCCCGAATTCACCCCTCCACTTT.

The chain combines TRBV4-1 with TRBJ2-4; 10 bases align to TRBD2. The CDR3 is made up of 18 amino acids. V trimming: 0 bases; J trimming: 3 bases; junction bases outside the gene matches: 8. Germline V gene lookup returns CDR1 MGHRA and CDR2 YSYEKL. CDR3 sequence: CASSQDGASGSVKNIQYF. The CDR3 coding sequence is TGCGCCAGCAGCCAAGATGGCGCTAGCGGGAGTGTCAAAAACATTCAGTACTTC.

The chain employs TRBV9 and TRBJ1-2; no definite D call. The germline gives CDR1 SGDLS, CDR2 YYNGEE. The CDR3 extends over 12 amino acids. Trimming pared 4 bases from V and 1 base from J, leaving 5 bases between. In DNA, the CDR3 is TGTGCCAGCAGCCCCGGTAACTATGGCTACACCTTC. Its protein product is CASSPGNYGYTF.

Of note for this clone: Different DNA sequences within this sample yield the same CDR3. This chain links TRBV2 with TRBJ1-1, with TRBD1 as a possible D gene (5 bases). In germline, CDR1 is SNHLY, CDR2 FYNNEI. CDR3 length: 14 residues. Trimming took off 8 bases at V and 3 bases at J, with 16 bases between the two ends. The CDR3: CASVIQGRDTEAFF. CDR3 in DNA: TGTGCCAGCGTAATCCAGGGTCGAGACACTGAAGCTTTCTTT.

Regarding this clone: A junction boundary mismatches the germline segment, possibly from a read error. The sample contains more than one DNA sequence encoding this CDR3. The chain couples TRBV27 to TRBJ1-4; D unresolved. This CDR3 region has 15 residues. CDR1 is MNHEY and CDR2 is SMNVEV in the germline V gene (reference sequence). As DNA, the CDR3 is TGCGCCAGCAGTTTAGATCCGGCAACTAATGAAAAACTGTTTTTT. It is translated as CASSLDPATNEKLFF.

The chain recombines TRBV18 with TRBJ2-5; the D gene is possibly TRBD1 (5 bases). The germline V and J ends were trimmed by 2 bases and 2 bases, with 9 bases remaining between them. Germline-derived CDR1 and CDR2 are KGHSH and LQKENI. The CDR3 length is 14 residues. Written as DNA, the CDR3 is TGTGCCAGCTCACCAACAGGAGTTCAAGAGACCCAGTACTTC. Amino acid sequence: CASSPTGVQETQYF.

The chain couples TRBV27 to TRBJ2-3; perhaps TRBD2 as D (5 bases). Trimming pared 7 bases from V and 2 bases from J, leaving 22 bases between. CDR3 length: 17 amino acids. Germline CDR1 and CDR2: MNHEY and SMNVEV (reference sequence). The CDR3 sequence: CASTDDVDGMITDTQYF. Here the CDR3 DNA reads TGTGCCAGCACGGATGATGTGGACGGGATGATCACAGATACGCAGTATTTT.

The CDR3 reads CASSFGQGITEAFF. For the CDR3, the DNA is TGTGCCAGCAGCTTTGGACAGGGTATCACTGAAGCTTTCTTT. This chain joins TRBV5-4 and TRBJ1-1; 8 bases align to TRBD1. Per germline, CDR1 SGHNT and CDR2 YYREEE (reference sequence). The J segment lost 4 bases and the V segment lost 2 bases, leaving 4 bases of the junction unmatched. The CDR3 sequence is 14 residues long.

The gene calls are TRBV6-4 and TRBJ2-1; 8 positions match TRBD1. Germline trimming cut 4 bases from V and 9 bases from J; bases unmatched to any gene: 5. This CDR3 has 13 residues. The germline V gene has CDR1 MRHNA and CDR2 SNTAGT. The CDR3 DNA reads TGTGCCAGCAGTGTGGACAGGGTCGGTGAGCAGTTCTTC. Amino acids: CASSVDRVGEQFF.

The chain employs TRBV19 and TRBJ2-7; unclear D gene. CDR1 LNHDA and CDR2 SQIVND come from the germline V gene (reference sequence). The CDR3 is 12 residues long. With 3 bases removed from V and 4 bases from J, the gap between germline ends came to 7 bases. CDR3 sequence reads: CASSMTGYEQYF. Written as DNA, the CDR3 is TGTGCCAGTAGTATGACGGGTTACGAGCAGTACTTC.

V usage is TRBV28 and J usage is TRBJ2-7; 7 bases are a match to TRBD1. Germline CDR1 is MDHEN and CDR2 is SYDVKM. The CDR3 runs to 13 residues. The junction had 5 bases not matched to a gene; V was cut back by 4 bases and J by 5 bases. This CDR3 reads CASSSGQAHEQYF. The CDR3 nucleotides are TGTGCCAGCAGTTCCGGACAGGCCCACGAGCAGTACTTC.

The chain uses TRBV15 and TRBJ1-5, with D perhaps TRBD1 (6 bases). The CDR3 sequence is 15 residues long. In germline, CDR1 is LNHNV, CDR2 YYDKDF (reference sequence). Trimming removed 1 base from V and 6 bases from J, with 13 bases in between. The DNA of the CDR3 is TGTGCCACCAGCAGAGGGGGGGGCGCGATTCAGCCCCAGCATTTT. This codes for CATSRGGGAIQPQHF.

This chain's CDR3 is CASGQGRGYTF. CDR3 in DNA: TGTGCCAGTGGACAGGGACGTGGCTACACCTTC. The J gene is TRBJ1-2, the V gene TRBV6-5; 8 bases match TRBD1. The trim removed 9 bases at V and 7 bases at J, leaving 4 bases unmatched. Germline assignment: CDR1 MNHEY and CDR2 SVGAGI. The CDR3 runs to 11 residues.

On this clone itself: Germline is not matched at one junction end, which may reflect a read error. The chain couples TRBV7-9 to TRBJ1-1; 8 positions agree with TRBD1. Germline-derived CDR1 and CDR2 are SEHNR and FQNEAQ (reference sequence). This CDR3 is 13 amino acids long. This CDR3 is CASSLGPGGGPPF. In DNA form, the CDR3 reads TGTGCCAGCAGCTTGGGACCAGGGGGCGGACCTCCTTTT.

The chain is built from TRBV4-1 and TRBJ2-2; D possibly corresponds to TRBD2 (6 bases). The CDR3 spans 17 residues. Germline lookup yields CDR1 MGHRA and CDR2 YSYEKL. V lost 4 bases to trimming and J lost 7 bases, with 22 bases between them. The CDR3, as DNA: TGCGCCAGCAGCCTCCCTCCGGTGGGGGGTAGCAACGGGGAGCTGTTTTTT. Translation gives CASSLPPVGGSNGELFF.

This clone was seen a single time. The V call is TRBV7-9, the J call TRBJ2-2; 13 positions match TRBD2. Germline V gene data show CDR1 as SEHNR and CDR2 as FQNEAQ (reference sequence). V trimming: 5 bases; J trimming: 0 bases; junction bases outside the gene matches: 6. This CDR3 has 18 residues. The CDR3: CASSKKTSGRSNTGELFF. The CDR3, as DNA: TGTGCCAGCAGCAAAAAGACTAGCGGGAGGTCGAACACCGGGGAGCTGTTTTTT.

This sequence joins TRBV19 and TRBJ1-5; TRBD1 matches at 7 bases. J lost 4 bases, V lost 5 bases, and 17 bases had no gene match. CDR3 length equals 18 residues. CDR1 LNHDA and CDR2 SQIVND come from the germline V gene (reference sequence). The CDR3 DNA sequence: TGTGCCAGTAGTTTTCGGACAGGAACTTATCCCGCAAATCAGCCCCAGCATTTT. Translation: CASSFRTGTYPANQPQHF.

The J gene is TRBJ2-5, the V gene TRBV6-6; possible D gene TRBD1, 5 bases. The germline V gene has CDR1 MNHNY and CDR2 SVGAGI (reference sequence). The V and J ends lost 0 bases and 11 bases respectively, with 13 bases between them. CDR3 size: 13 residues. The CDR3 DNA reads TGTGCCAGCAGTTACTCGGGGCAGTTGGAGCAGTACTTC. Its translation is CASSYSGQLEQYF.

The V and J genes are TRBV7-2 and TRBJ2-3; no clear D gene. Germline lookup yields CDR1 SGHTA and CDR2 FQGNSA. The CDR3 sequence is 14 residues long. Between the trimmed V and J ends, which lost 5 bases and 3 bases, there was a span of 12 bases. The CDR3 reads CASSVYGLTDTQYF. The DNA for the CDR3 is TGTGCCAGCAGCGTGTATGGCTTAACAGATACGCAGTATTTT. Full variable domain (outside the CDR3, taken from reference TRBV7-2 and TRBJ2-3): GAGVSQSPSNKVTEKGKDVELRCDPISGHTALYWYRQSLGQGLEFLIYFQGNSAPDKSGLPSDRFSAERTGGSVSTLTIQRTQQEDSAVYLCASSVYGLTDTQYFGPGTRLTVL.

The chain employs TRBV9 and TRBJ2-5, with 13 nucleotides matching TRBD2. Germline loops: CDR1 SGDLS, CDR2 YYNGEE. The CDR3 is 16 amino acids. V lost 4 bases, J lost 5 bases, and 8 bases stayed unmatched. The CDR3 protein is CASSPGLAGASETQYF. In DNA form, the CDR3 reads TGTGCCAGCAGCCCCGGACTAGCGGGAGCGAGCGAGACCCAGTACTTC.

This clone has only one observation. Here the CDR3 DNA reads TGTGCCAGCAGCCCGGTTATCGGGGAGCTGTTTTTT. Translating gives CASSPVIGELFF. The chain carries TRBV13 and TRBJ2-2; D is unclear. Germline values: CDR1 PRHDT, CDR2 FYEKMQ (reference sequence). The CDR3 is made up of 12 amino acids. Trimming took 5 bases from V and 7 from J, leaving 8 bases between them.

This chain connects TRBV7-2 to TRBJ1-1; 7 nucleotides align to TRBD1. The CDR3 consists of 15 residues. The V gene end was trimmed by 3 bases and the J gene end by 4 bases; junction bases not matched to a gene: 8. Per the germline V gene, CDR1 is SGHTA and CDR2 is FQGNSA. In DNA form, the CDR3 reads TGTGCCAGCAGCTTTCAACAGGGGTCCGGCACTGAAGCTTTCTTT. Its translation is CASSFQQGSGTEAFF.

This chain links TRBV18 with TRBJ2-2; a weak D match, TRBD1 (6 bases). The CDR3 contains 13 residues. V was clipped by 5 bases and J by 7 bases, with 11 bases between them. Per germline, CDR1 KGHSH and CDR2 LQKENI. CDR3 nucleotides: TGTGCCAGCTCAGGACAGAAATACGGGGAGCTGTTTTTT. This gives the protein CASSGQKYGELFF.